Sequencing of this T cell receptor beta chain was carried out in a study of graft-versus-host responses after intestinal transplantation. The overall study: Each recipient received a multivisceral, liver-intestinal, or isolated intestinal graft.

Libraries were prepared by immunoSEQ multiplex PCR; TCRdb keeps only in-frame clonotypes and omits some of them. The sample yields 84,000 or so clones, around nine tenths seen once. On this clone itself: Its antigen is undetermined.

Looked up from germline, CDR1 is SGHRS and CDR2 is YFSETQ. The CDR3 spans 11 residues. Trimming took off 6 bases at V and 1 base at J, with 1 base between the two ends. This specimen consisted of unstimulated CD4+ T cells sorted from spleen or lymph node cells, obtained before intestinal transplant. This sequence was found in a human donor who received an intestinal transplant. V gene TRBV5-1 combines with J gene TRBJ2-2; unclear D gene. CDR3 loop: CASKNTGELFF. CDR3 nucleotide sequence: TGCGCCAGCAAGAACACCGGGGAGCTGTTTTTT. The full variable domain, with the rest looked up from reference TRBV5-1 and TRBJ2-2, is KAGVTQTPRYLIKTRGQQVTLSCSPISGHRSVSWYQQTPGQGLQFLFEYFSETQRNKGNFPGRFSGRQFSNSRSEMNVSTLELGDSALYLCASKNTGELFFGEGSRLTVL.